This record concerns one T cell receptor (beta chain) sequence. No antigen is known for it. This entry comes from a study of cytomegalovirus exposure and HLA in healthy donors. Study background: Among a few hundred genotyped donors, more than 65% fell in the Caucasian-associated ancestry cluster. Whole-study findings and limits: Apparent HLA restriction characterized most CMV-associated TCR beta chains in a later analysis. Later analysis found that TCR beta chains associated with HLA were more clonally expanded than other, equally common chains.

The PCR contained 60 Vbeta and 13 Jbeta primers. The table came from immunoSEQ multiplex PCR; TCRdb's copy has only in-frame clones and leaves some out. The sample has some 150,000 clones, about 78% seen once. J gave up 1 base and V 0 bases, and 5 bases lay outside the gene matches. Germline values: CDR1 SGHRS, CDR2 YFSETQ. This CDR3 is built from 16 residues. Sequenced: PBMCs. This clonotype was obtained from a man in his fifties in good health and CMV-seropositive. The V and J genes are TRBV5-1 and TRBJ1-1; 8 bases line up with TRBD1. CDR3 in DNA: TGCGCCAGCAGCTTGGGCGCTGGACAGGGGAACACTGAAGCTTTCTTT. Translating it yields CASSLGAGQGNTEAFF. Full variable domain (rest looked up from reference TRBV5-1 and TRBJ1-1): KAGVTQTPRYLIKTRGQQVTLSCSPISGHRSVSWYQQTPGQGLQFLFEYFSETQRNKGNFPGRFSGRQFSNSRSEMNVSTLELGDSALYLCASSLGAGQGNTEAFFGQGTRLTVV.